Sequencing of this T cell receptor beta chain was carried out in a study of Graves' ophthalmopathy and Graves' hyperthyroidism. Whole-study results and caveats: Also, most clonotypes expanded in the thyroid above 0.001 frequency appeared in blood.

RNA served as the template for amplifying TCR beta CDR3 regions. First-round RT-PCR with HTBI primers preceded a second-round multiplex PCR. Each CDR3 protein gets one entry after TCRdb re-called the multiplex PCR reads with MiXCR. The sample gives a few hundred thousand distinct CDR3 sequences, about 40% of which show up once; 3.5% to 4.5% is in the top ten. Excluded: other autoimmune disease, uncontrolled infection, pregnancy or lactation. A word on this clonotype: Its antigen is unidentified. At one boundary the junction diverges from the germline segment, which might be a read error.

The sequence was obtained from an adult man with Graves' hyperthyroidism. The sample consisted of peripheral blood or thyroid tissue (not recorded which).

This CDR3 is CASSQDAGYGGDNEQFF. The CDR3, as DNA: TGTGCCAGCAGCCAAGATGCAGGCTACGGGGGGGACAATGAGCAGTTCTTC. The chain joins TRBV5-1 to TRBJ2-1; TRBD2 matches 8 bases. CDR1 and CDR2 from the germline V gene are SGHRS and YFSETQ. CDR3 length: 17 residues.